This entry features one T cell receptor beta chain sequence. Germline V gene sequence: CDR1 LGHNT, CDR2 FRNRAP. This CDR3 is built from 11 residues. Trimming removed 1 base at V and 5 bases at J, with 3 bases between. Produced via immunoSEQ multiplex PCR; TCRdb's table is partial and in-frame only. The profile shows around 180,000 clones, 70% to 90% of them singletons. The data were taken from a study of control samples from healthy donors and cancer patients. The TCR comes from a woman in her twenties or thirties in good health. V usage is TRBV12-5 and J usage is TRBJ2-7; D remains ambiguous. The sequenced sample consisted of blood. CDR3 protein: CASGLGNEQYF. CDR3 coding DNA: TGTGCTAGTGGTTTGGGCAACGAGCAGTACTTC.